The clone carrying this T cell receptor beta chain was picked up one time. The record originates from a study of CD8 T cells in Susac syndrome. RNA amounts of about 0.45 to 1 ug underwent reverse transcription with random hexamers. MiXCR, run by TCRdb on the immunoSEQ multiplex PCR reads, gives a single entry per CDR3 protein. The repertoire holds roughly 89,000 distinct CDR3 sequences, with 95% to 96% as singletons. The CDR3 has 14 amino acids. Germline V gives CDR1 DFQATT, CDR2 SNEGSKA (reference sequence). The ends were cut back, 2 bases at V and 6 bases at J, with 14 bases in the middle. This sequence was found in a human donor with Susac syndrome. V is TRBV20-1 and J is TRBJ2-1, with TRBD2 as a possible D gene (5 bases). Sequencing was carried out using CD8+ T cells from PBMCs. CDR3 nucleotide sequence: TGCAGTGCTAGACCAATTACCGCGGGCAATGAGCAGTTCTTC. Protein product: CSARPITAGNEQFF.